The 18 T cell receptor beta chains reported below all come from one sample, sequenced in a study of blood T cell repertoires in COVID-19 (dated by TCRdb to the early 2020s). The library was prepared using the immunoSEQ multiplex PCR assay. TCRdb provides this immuneACCESS table in a form limited to in-frame rearrangements. Some clones are lacking; in checked studies, under half of them reflect an unresolved V gene, and why the rest are absent is not known. A total of over 200,000 clones appear in this sample, 70% to 90% of them only once. The ten largest clones represent about 0.7% of the sample. Sequenced: peripheral blood. The receptors were sampled from a human donor in a cohort sampled during active COVID-19.

This sequence joins TRBV7-9 and TRBJ1-5; 7 nucleotides align to TRBD1. CDR1 is SEHNR and CDR2 is FQNEAQ in the germline V gene (reference sequence). The J segment lost 9 bases and the V segment lost 4 bases, leaving 3 bases of the junction unmatched. This CDR3 region has 12 residues. CDR3 loop: CASSSGGSPQHF. The CDR3 nucleotides read TGTGCCAGCAGCTCAGGGGGTTCGCCCCAGCATTTT.

This sequence joins TRBV9 and TRBJ2-7, with 13 bases matching TRBD2. Germline CDR1 reads SGDLS; CDR2 reads YYNGEE. Trimming at V came to 4 bases and at J to 8 bases, leaving 15 bases not matched to a gene. This CDR3 region has 17 residues. CDR3 in DNA: TGTGCCAGCAGCCCGCCTCGGACTAGCGGGAGACCTAATCAGCAGTACTTC. It yields the protein CASSPPRTSGRPNQQYF.

The chain has TRBV7-9 and TRBJ1-2; possible D gene TRBD1, 5 bases. V lost 1 base, J lost 4 bases, and 19 bases lay in between. The CDR3 spans 17 residues. Looked up from germline, CDR1 is SEHNR and CDR2 is FQNEAQ (reference sequence). CDR3 in amino acids: CASSLGTIGSKSYGYTF. The CDR3 DNA reads TGTGCCAGCAGCTTAGGGACAATCGGGAGCAAGAGCTATGGCTACACCTTC.

The V and J genes are TRBV6-5 and TRBJ2-7; 7 bases line up with TRBD2. The germline V gene encodes CDR1 MNHEY and CDR2 SVGAGI. V lost 7 bases and J lost 2; bases outside the gene matches: 5. This CDR3 has 13 residues. CDR3 region: CASTPGRAYEQYF. The CDR3 DNA reads TGTGCCAGCACTCCGGGGAGGGCCTACGAGCAGTACTTC.

A single count supports this clone. The chain joins TRBV10-1 to TRBJ2-6; 11 bases map to TRBD1. J lost 0 bases, V lost 3 bases, and 1 base had no gene match. The CDR3 has 17 amino acids. From germline, CDR1 is WNHNN and CDR2 SYGVQD (reference sequence). The CDR3 loop is CASSEGTGGSGANVLTF. CDR3 DNA: TGCGCCAGCAGTGAAGGGACAGGGGGCTCTGGGGCCAACGTCCTGACTTTC.

This clone has just one count. Other DNA sequences of this sample code for an identical CDR3. The chain recombines TRBV5-1 with TRBJ2-5, with 7 bases identical to TRBD1. Germline CDR1 SGHRS, CDR2 YFSETQ. Trimming took 4 bases from V and 2 from J; bases not matched to a gene: 2. This CDR3 comprises 13 residues. The CDR3 DNA sequence: TGCGCCAGCAGCAGGGGACAGCAAGAGACCCAGTACTTC. Its translation: CASSRGQQETQYF.

The chain joins TRBV6-5 to TRBJ1-6, with 7 bases matching TRBD1. There are 16 residues in the CDR3. Trimming removed 1 base from V and 8 bases from J; junction bases left unmatched: 8. CDR1 is MNHEY and CDR2 is SVGAGI in the germline V gene. Written as DNA, the CDR3 is TGTGCCAGCAGTTACTATGGTCGGCAGGGGGATTCACCCCTCCACTTT. Protein: CASSYYGRQGDSPLHF.

This chain joins TRBV5-4 and TRBJ2-7; 8 bases are a match to TRBD2. The CDR3 consists of 15 residues. Looked up from germline, CDR1 is SGHNT and CDR2 is YYREEE (reference sequence). V lost 4 bases and J lost 3; bases outside the gene matches: 9. The CDR3 reads CASSLPGTRFYEQYF. CDR3 nucleotides: TGTGCCAGCAGCCTGCCCGGGACTAGATTCTACGAGCAGTACTTC.

J is TRBJ1-2 and V is TRBV14; weak D call: TRBD1 (6 bases). The V end lost 2 bases, the J end lost 10 bases, and 17 bases lay between the germline ends. Germline assignment: CDR1 SGHDN and CDR2 FVKESK. The CDR3 length is 14 residues. The CDR3 loop reads CASSQYGSYRDYTF. The CDR3 DNA sequence: TGTGCCAGCAGCCAATACGGCTCCTACAGGGACTACACCTTC.

This chain joins TRBV7-9 and TRBJ1-1, with D maybe TRBD1 (6 bases). The CDR3 runs 15 residues. Germline V gene sequence: CDR1 SEHNR, CDR2 FQNEAQ (reference sequence). Trimming took 5 bases from V and 6 from J, leaving 19 bases between them. The chain's CDR3 is CASSPEGGSLAEAFF. CDR3 in DNA: TGTGCCAGCAGCCCAGAGGGGGGGTCTTTAGCTGAAGCTTTCTTT.

This sequence joins TRBV9 and TRBJ2-5, with D possibly matching TRBD1 (5 bases). In germline, CDR1 is SGDLS, CDR2 YYNGEE. Trimming stripped 3 bases from V and 0 bases from J, with 21 bases between. This CDR3 spans 18 amino acids. CDR3 sequence reads: CASSGGRQIVPNQETQYF. The CDR3 bases are TGTGCCAGCAGCGGCGGAAGACAGATAGTCCCGAACCAAGAGACCCAGTACTTC.

The gene calls are TRBV5-1 and TRBJ2-3; 9 nucleotides align to TRBD1. V was pared by 1 base and J by 2 bases, with 5 bases of the junction left unmatched. Germline V gene lookup returns CDR1 SGHRS and CDR2 YFSETQ. The CDR3 spans 16 residues. In nucleotides, the CDR3 is TGCGCCAGCAGCTTGATGGGGACAGGGAACACAGATACGCAGTATTTT. It translates to CASSLMGTGNTDTQYF.

This clone has a count of ten or more. V is TRBV5-4 and J is TRBJ2-3, with D perhaps matching TRBD2 (5 bases). The CDR3 contains 15 residues. The germline CDR1 and CDR2 sequences are SGHNT and YYREEE (reference sequence). V lost 5 bases and J 0 bases, leaving 13 bases between the germline ends. The CDR3 nucleotides are TGTGCCAGCAGGCCACGGGGTACTAGCACAGATACGCAGTATTTT. Protein product: CASRPRGTSTDTQYF.

This chain uses TRBV4-3 with TRBJ2-1, with 7 positions matching TRBD2. The V segment lost 1 base and the J segment 7 bases; nucleotides outside the gene matches: 10. There are 16 residues in the CDR3. Germline-derived CDR1 and CDR2 are LGHNA and YSLEER. Here the CDR3 DNA reads TGCGCCAGCAGCCAAGTCCCCCTAGAAGCGGGGAATGAGCAGTTCTTC. Residues: CASSQVPLEAGNEQFF.

The rearrangement uses TRBV23-1 and TRBJ1-2; D is unclear. TRBV23-1 is noted as an ORF with a role that remains uncertain. CDR3 length equals 14 residues. The V end lost 0 bases, the J end lost 4 bases, and 9 bases lay between the germline ends. This CDR3 reads CASSQSRGTYGYTF. As DNA, the CDR3 is TGCGCCAGCAGTCAATCTCGGGGAACCTATGGCTACACCTTC.

The chain employs TRBV5-1 and TRBJ2-7; D unresolved. CDR1 is SGHRS, CDR2 YFSETQ, per germline. The CDR3 has 15 residues. V was clipped by 6 bases and J by 0 bases, with 16 bases between them. The CDR3 nucleotides read TGCGCCAGCACAATAGGCCCCGGGTCCTCCTACGAGCAGTACTTC. Translating it yields CASTIGPGSSYEQYF.

The chain carries TRBV2 and TRBJ2-7; 8 bases line up with TRBD2. The V and J ends lost 5 bases and 6 bases, in that order; junction bases with no gene match: 12. This CDR3 is built from 15 residues. CDR1 SNHLY and CDR2 FYNNEI come from the germline V gene. In DNA form, the CDR3 reads TGTGCCAGCAGTTATCAATCGGGAGGGCCTGTCGAGCAGTACTTC. This sequence encodes CASSYQSGGPVEQYF.

The V and J genes are TRBV7-8 and TRBJ2-1, with 12 bases aligning to TRBD2. V gave up 5 bases and J gave up 11 bases; unmatched junction bases: 16. Germline-derived CDR1 and CDR2 are SGHVS and FQNEAQ. This CDR3 has 17 amino acids. The DNA of the CDR3 is TGTGCCAGCAGCCAACCCGATGCGAGACTAGCGGGAGTAAAGCAGTTCTTC. Protein: CASSQPDARLAGVKQFF.